What follows describes a single T cell receptor (beta chain). No antigen is known for it. PCR employed 60 Vbeta and 13 Jbeta primers. The data were produced by immunoSEQ multiplex PCR, yet TCRdb's version contains in-frame clones alone and is incomplete. The data contain about 120,000 clones, about 78% of them singletons. The sample comes from a study of cytomegalovirus exposure and HLA in healthy donors. The wider study: Sequencing of 150 million to 200 million T cells in an earlier analysis found 100 million to 140 million unique TCR beta sequences.

Study-level findings and limits: Across HLA loci, a later analysis found differing TCR association rates, with DRB1 most and HLA-C fewest.

Trimming stripped 0 bases from V and 10 bases from J, with 10 bases between. This CDR3 has 12 residues. Germline CDR1 is SGHNT and CDR2 is YYREEE (reference sequence). Sample: PBMCs. The sequence came from a female donor in good health and CMV-seronegative. The genes are TRBV5-4 and TRBJ1-1; a weak D match, TRBD1 (5 bases). CDR3 DNA sequence: TGTGCCAGCAGCTTGGCAGGGCTCGGAGCTTTCTTT. Translating gives CASSLAGLGAFF.